The 20 T cell receptor beta chains in this list originate from one sample, sequenced in a study of OX40 agonist ivuxolimab in advanced cancers. The repertoire was sequenced with immunoSEQ multiplex PCR; TCRdb's copy has only in-frame clones and lacks some. The sample includes some 100,000 clones, less than 95% of them seen just once. Sequenced here: CD4+ or CD8+ T cells sorted from blood, sampled in a trial of the OX40 agonist ivuxolimab. The receptors were gathered from an adult with an advanced solid tumor such as melanoma, head and neck, liver or kidney cancer.

This clone was seen once. This sequence joins TRBV2 and TRBJ2-1; TRBD2 might be the D (5 bases). From germline, CDR1 is SNHLY and CDR2 FYNNEI. This CDR3 is built from 14 residues. The V end lost 6 bases, the J end lost 9 bases, and 18 bases lay between the germline ends. The CDR3 protein is CASRDEGAVGEQFF. In DNA form, the CDR3 reads TGTGCCAGCAGGGATGAGGGAGCAGTGGGTGAGCAGTTCTTC.

This clone appeared a few times. The V and J genes are TRBV19 and TRBJ2-2, with 8 bases fitting TRBD1. CDR1 is LNHDA, CDR2 SQIVND, per germline (reference sequence). This CDR3 is 14 amino acids long. J gave up 7 bases and V 5 bases, and 6 bases lay outside the gene matches. This CDR3 is CASSAQGVLGELFF. The CDR3, as DNA: TGTGCCAGTAGTGCACAGGGGGTTCTCGGGGAGCTGTTTTTT.

Only a few counts were recorded for this clone. The rearrangement links TRBV6-4 to TRBJ2-7; 7 bases align to TRBD2. Germline V gene sequence: CDR1 MRHNA, CDR2 SNTAGT. The ends lost 6 bases at V and 1 base at J; junction bases unmatched: 3. This CDR3 has 13 residues. CDR3 sequence (DNA): TGTGCCAGCAGCGGGACTACTTCCTACGAGCAGTACTTC. Its translation is CASSGTTSYEQYF.

The chain uses TRBV5-1 and TRBJ2-7; D might be TRBD1 or TRBD2, each matching 5 bases. From germline, CDR1 is SGHRS and CDR2 YFSETQ. V was shortened by 2 bases and J by 7 bases, with 16 bases between the two germline ends. The CDR3 totals 14 residues. The CDR3 spells CASSFSGTPVEQYF. The DNA for the CDR3 is TGCGCCAGCAGCTTTTCCGGGACCCCTGTAGAGCAGTACTTC.

V and J are TRBV7-2 and TRBJ1-1, with D possibly being TRBD1 (5 bases). The CDR3 has 15 amino acids. The V end lost 4 bases, the J end lost 5 bases, and 17 bases lay between the germline ends. Germline V gives CDR1 SGHTA, CDR2 FQGNSA. CDR3 sequence (DNA): TGTGCCAGCAGCTCCGCAAGGGGAGGAGCGACTGAAGCTTTCTTT. This gives the protein CASSSARGGATEAFF.

This clone was observed a single time. The chain is built from TRBV19 and TRBJ1-5; D not resolved. The germline V and J ends were trimmed by 6 bases and 0 bases, with 15 bases remaining between them. This CDR3 contains 16 residues. Germline values: CDR1 LNHDA, CDR2 SQIVND (reference sequence). Written as DNA, the CDR3 is TGTGCCAGTAGAAATGTGGATCCTTATAGCAATCAGCCCCAGCATTTT. It yields the protein CASRNVDPYSNQPQHF. Full variable domain (remainder filled in from reference TRBV19 and TRBJ1-5): DGGITQSPKYLFRKEGQNVTLSCEQNLNHDAMYWYRQDPGQGLRLIYYSQIVNDFQKGDIAEGYSVSREKKESFPLTVTSAQKNPTAFYLCASRNVDPYSNQPQHFGDGTRLSIL.

This chain connects TRBV5-4 to TRBJ1-4; 8 nucleotides match TRBD1. Germline-derived CDR1 and CDR2 are SGHNT and YYREEE (reference sequence). The V and J ends lost 0 bases and 7 bases, in that order; junction bases with no gene match: 5. There are 15 residues in the CDR3. CDR3 residues: CASSLVGDRSEKLFF. Here the CDR3 DNA reads TGTGCCAGCAGCTTGGTTGGGGACAGGAGTGAAAAACTGTTTTTT. Complete variable domain (other parts from reference TRBV5-4 and TRBJ1-4): ETGVTQSPTHLIKTRGQQVTLRCSSQSGHNTVSWYQQALGQGPQFIFQYYREEENGRGNFPPRFSGLQFPNYSSELNVNALELDDSALYLCASSLVGDRSEKLFFGSGTQLSVL.

This chain uses TRBV5-1 with TRBJ2-1, with D possibly TRBD1 on 6 matching bases. Trimming removed 3 bases at V and 10 bases at J, with 11 bases between. CDR3 size: 12 residues. Germline V CDR1 and CDR2: SGHRS, YFSETQ. The CDR3 DNA follows: TGCGCCAGCAGCTCCAGGGGTACGGAGCAGTTCTTC. Translating gives CASSSRGTEQFF.

The chain couples TRBV7-3 to TRBJ2-7, with unresolved D. V was shortened by 0 bases and J by 3 bases, with 6 bases between the two germline ends. The CDR3 has 13 residues. CDR1 SGHTA and CDR2 FQGTGA come from the germline V gene. CDR3 DNA: TGTGCCAGCAGCTTAACGCTCGGCTACGAGCAGTACTTC. It translates to CASSLTLGYEQYF.

This rearrangement joins TRBV18 to TRBJ2-7; tentative D call: TRBD1 (5 bases). CDR1 is KGHSH, CDR2 LQKENI, per germline. This CDR3 is 16 amino acids long. Trimming took off 2 bases at V and 0 bases at J, with 14 bases between the two ends. The CDR3 DNA follows: TGTGCCAGCTCACCAAAGGGGCGCCCTGCCTCCTACGAGCAGTACTTC. It specifies CASSPKGRPASYEQYF.

This chain links TRBV6-6 with TRBJ1-3, with D unresolved. The germline V gene has CDR1 MNHNY and CDR2 SVGAGI (reference sequence). V shed 6 bases and J shed 4 bases, with 16 bases lying between them. The CDR3 totals 15 residues. The CDR3 here is CASSPRVGAGNTIYF. The CDR3 coding sequence is TGTGCCAGCAGCCCCCGGGTTGGTGCGGGAAACACCATATATTTT.

V gene TRBV5-4 combines with J gene TRBJ1-2; TRBD1 aligns across 9 bases. Germline V gene lookup returns CDR1 SGHNT and CDR2 YYREEE (reference sequence). The junction had 2 bases not matched to a gene; V was cut back by 0 bases and J by 5 bases. The CDR3 extends over 14 amino acids. CDR3 in amino acids: CASSLGGTGYGYTF. DNA for the CDR3: TGTGCCAGCAGCTTGGGCGGGACAGGGTATGGCTACACCTTC. The variable domain in full, with the rest retrieved from reference TRBV5-4 and TRBJ1-2, is ETGVTQSPTHLIKTRGQQVTLRCSSQSGHNTVSWYQQALGQGPQFIFQYYREEENGRGNFPPRFSGLQFPNYSSELNVNALELDDSALYLCASSLGGTGYGYTFGSGTRLTVV.

The V call is TRBV21-1, the J call TRBJ2-7; the DNA was not used to check the table's D call, TRBD1. TRBV21-1 is deemed a pseudogene. The CDR3 has 16 residues. CDR3: CASSKDGGGVTCEQYF. DNA of the CDR3: TGTGCCAGCAGCAAAGATGGAGGGGGCGTGACTTGCGAGCAGTACTTC.

The chain combines TRBV27 with TRBJ2-7, with 8 bases that match TRBD1. The germline V gene has CDR1 MNHEY and CDR2 SMNVEV (reference sequence). There are 13 residues in the CDR3. V lost 10 bases to trimming and J lost 2 bases; unmatched junction nucleotides: 7. CDR3: CATSDRGTYEQYF. The CDR3 DNA is TGTGCCACCTCCGACAGGGGAACCTACGAGCAGTACTTC.

The rearrangement links TRBV27 to TRBJ2-7, with 7 bases matching TRBD1. Trimming took 6 bases from V and 2 from J; bases not matched to a gene: 16. The CDR3 is 17 residues long. Germline V gene sequence: CDR1 MNHEY, CDR2 SMNVEV (reference sequence). The CDR3 reads CASSQFRTTGATYEQYF. Here the CDR3 DNA reads TGTGCCAGCAGCCAATTTCGAACCACAGGGGCCACCTACGAGCAGTACTTC.

This rearrangement joins TRBV7-2 to TRBJ2-5; D is perhaps TRBD2 (6 bases). Germline assignment: CDR1 SGHTA and CDR2 FQGNSA. The V gene lost 6 bases and the J gene lost 10 bases, with 12 bases spanning the gap. The CDR3 has 11 amino acids. CDR3 sequence reads: CASSPGLNQYF. The CDR3 nucleotides read TGTGCCAGCAGTCCCGGACTAAACCAGTACTTC.

The rearrangement uses TRBV9 and TRBJ1-3; unclear D gene. The germline V gene has CDR1 SGDLS and CDR2 YYNGEE. V lost 0 bases to trimming and J lost 3 bases, with 10 bases between them. The CDR3 runs to 15 residues. This CDR3 reads CASSVAPGSGNTIYF. DNA of the CDR3: TGTGCCAGCAGCGTAGCCCCGGGGAGTGGAAACACCATATATTTT.

J is TRBJ2-3 and V is TRBV7-2; maybe TRBD2 (6 bases). Germline V lookup: CDR1 SGHTA, CDR2 FQGNSA. The CDR3 covers 16 residues. V lost 5 bases and J 1 base, leaving 16 bases between the germline ends. The CDR3 loop reads CASSPWTIAGTDTQYF. The CDR3 DNA follows: TGTGCCAGCAGCCCGTGGACTATAGCGGGCACAGATACGCAGTATTTT.

The V call is TRBV2, the J call TRBJ1-2; D call uncertain. Per germline, CDR1 SNHLY and CDR2 FYNNEI. Trimming removed 5 bases from V and 6 bases from J, with 22 bases in between. The CDR3 loop spans 16 amino acids. This CDR3 reads CASSPGPMGRSNGYTF. The CDR3 bases are TGTGCCAGCAGTCCGGGCCCCATGGGTAGATCAAATGGCTACACCTTC.

The chain couples TRBV7-9 to TRBJ2-5; D not resolved. V dropped 2 bases and J dropped 5 bases, with 9 bases sitting between them. The CDR3 runs 13 residues. Germline-derived CDR1 and CDR2 are SEHNR and FQNEAQ (reference sequence). CDR3 sequence: CASSLITGETQYF. The CDR3 coding sequence is TGTGCCAGCAGCTTAATAACGGGCGAGACCCAGTACTTC.